This TCR beta chain was obtained from a study of blood T cell repertoires in COVID-19. Across the whole study: Sites in the United States, Italy and Spain provided acute and convalescent COVID-19 samples. Nucleic acid was either cDNA or gDNA, and it came from T cells, B-cell-depleted T cells, or PBMCs.

As originally analysed: Amplification of reference gene primers provided the estimated nucleated cell counts. Clones were sequenced by immunoSEQ multiplex PCR, and TCRdb holds only the in-frame ones, with some missing. That table gives V, J and clone size, and the DNA gave D and trimming. The sample lists about 87,000 clones, 80% to 90% occurring once. CDR1 is GTSNPN, CDR2 SVGIG, per germline (reference sequence). The CDR3 covers 13 residues. Trimming cost V 0 bases and J 9 bases, with 9 bases left between them. The chain uses TRBV30 and TRBJ1-6, with D uncertain. Sequences were obtained from peripheral blood. This clonotype originated in a woman of 80 years or more with acute or convalescent COVID-19. The CDR3 protein is CAWSVRGSSPLHF. The CDR3 coding sequence is TGTGCCTGGAGTGTACGCGGCAGTTCACCCCTCCACTTT. Together with reference TRBV30 and TRBJ1-6, the CDR3 gives the full variable domain: SQTIHQWPATLVQPVGSPLSLECTVEGTSNPNLYWYRQAAGRGLQLLFYSVGIGQISSEVPQNLSASRPQDRQFILSSKKLLLSDSGFYLCAWSVRGSSPLHFGNGTRLTVT.